Shown below are 16 T cell receptor beta chains from a single sample sequenced in a study of blood T cell repertoires in COVID-19. This table comes from immunoSEQ multiplex PCR, and its TCRdb copy is limited to in-frame clones, with some not included. Here the sample spans over 400,000 clones, approximately 90% being singletons. Sequenced: PBMCs or T cells enriched from blood (not recorded which). These receptors all stem from a woman aged 60-75 years who had recovered from COVID-19.

The chain joins TRBV7-6 to TRBJ2-7; 8 bases match TRBD1. The CDR3 runs to 15 residues. V dropped 2 bases and J dropped 2; count of bases not matched to a gene: 5. Germline-derived CDR1 and CDR2 are SGHVS and FNYEAQ. The CDR3 DNA is TGTGCCAGCAGCTTATCACCGACAGGGGCCTACGAGCAGTACTTC. It yields the protein CASSLSPTGAYEQYF. Using reference TRBV7-6 and TRBJ2-7 for the parts outside the CDR3, the full variable domain is GAGVSQSPRYKVTKRGQDVALRCDPISGHVSLYWYRQALGQGPEFLTYFNYEAQQDKSGLPNDRFSAERPEGSISTLTIQRTEQRDSAMYRCASSLSPTGAYEQYFGPGTRLTVT.

The chain couples TRBV7-8 to TRBJ2-7, with 7 bases that match TRBD2. The germline gives CDR1 SGHVS, CDR2 FQNEAQ. V was pared by 5 bases and J by 3 bases, with 13 bases of the junction left unmatched. The CDR3 spans 16 residues. The CDR3 protein is CASSGGVLVGNYEQYF. In nucleotides, the CDR3 is TGTGCCAGCAGCGGGGGGGTTCTGGTTGGCAACTACGAGCAGTACTTC.

The V call is TRBV2, the J call TRBJ2-7, with 8 bases that match TRBD1. Germline lookup yields CDR1 SNHLY and CDR2 FYNNEI. CDR3 length equals 17 residues. The junction had 9 bases not matched to a gene; V was cut back by 1 base and J by 1 base. Here the CDR3 reads CASSEGVGQGPSYEQYV. CDR3 nucleotide sequence: TGTGCCAGCAGTGAAGGGGTTGGACAGGGCCCTTCCTACGAGCAGTACGTC.

The genes are TRBV10-2 and TRBJ2-3; 8 positions agree with TRBD2. Trimming at V came to 3 bases and at J to 0 bases, leaving 5 bases not matched to a gene. This CDR3 is 16 amino acids long. CDR1 is WSHSY and CDR2 is SAAADI in the germline V gene. This CDR3 reads CASSDLPGGSTDTQYF. In DNA, the CDR3 is TGCGCCAGCAGTGATCTCCCGGGGGGGAGCACAGATACGCAGTATTTT.

This clone appeared a single time. The chain joins TRBV5-5 to TRBJ1-5; D remains unclear. The CDR3 sequence is 13 residues long. CDR1 is SGHKS, CDR2 YYEKEE, per germline (reference sequence). Trimming removed 0 bases from V and 6 bases from J, with 7 bases in between. In DNA, the CDR3 is TGTGCCAGCAGCTTGGACACTAGTCAGCCCCAGCATTTT. This sequence encodes CASSLDTSQPQHF.

The chain employs TRBV9 and TRBJ1-4; 7 bases align to TRBD1. The CDR3 sequence is 14 residues long. Looked up from germline, CDR1 is SGDLS and CDR2 is YYNGEE. Trimming cost V 4 bases and J 7 bases; bases outside gene matches: 7. The CDR3 nucleotides read TGTGCCAGCAGCCCACCAGACAGGGTTGAAAAACTGTTTTTT. Protein: CASSPPDRVEKLFF.

This chain connects TRBV5-1 to TRBJ2-5; D is perhaps TRBD2 (5 bases). The CDR3 spans 15 residues. V lost 0 bases, J lost 1 base, and 10 bases lay in between. Germline CDR1 reads SGHRS; CDR2 reads YFSETQ. CDR3 DNA sequence: TGCGCCAGCAGCTTGGGGGGTCTAGCCCAAGAGACCCAGTACTTC. This gives the protein CASSLGGLAQETQYF.

To note about this clone: Mismatch with germline at one junction end may stem from a read error. The rearrangement uses TRBV6-1 and TRBJ2-5; the match to TRBD2 covers 8 bases. The CDR3 loop spans 14 amino acids. Per germline, CDR1 MNHNS and CDR2 SASEGT. CDR3 protein: CASGERGPQETQYF. Here the CDR3 DNA reads TGTGCCAGCGGTGAGCGGGGGCCACAAGAGACCCAGTACTTC.

V usage is TRBV2 and J usage is TRBJ1-6; a possible D gene is TRBD1 (5 bases). Germline V gene data show CDR1 as SNHLY and CDR2 as FYNNEI. Trimming shortened V by 0 bases and J by 7 bases, and 22 bases separated the two germline ends. This CDR3 comprises 19 residues. CDR3 coding DNA: TGTGCCAGCAGTGAAGCGCTTCTTTCGTTAGCAGGGTCGAATTCACCCCTCCACTTT. As protein: CASSEALLSLAGSNSPLHF.

The chain has TRBV27 and TRBJ2-7; D not resolved. CDR3 length equals 13 residues. Germline CDR1 and CDR2: MNHEY and SMNVEV (reference sequence). V lost 3 bases and J lost 0, with 6 bases in between. This CDR3 is CASSLSGSYEQYV. CDR3 sequence (DNA): TGTGCCAGCAGTTTGTCAGGCTCCTACGAGCAGTACGTC.

The rearrangement links TRBV30 to TRBJ1-1, with 8 nucleotides matching TRBD1. Germline-derived CDR1 and CDR2 are GTSNPN and SVGIG (reference sequence). The CDR3 length is 12 residues. The V gene end was trimmed by 3 bases and the J gene end by 4 bases; junction bases not matched to a gene: 1. CDR3 nucleotides: TGTGCCTGGAGGACAGGGGTCACTGAAGCTTTCTTT. Protein: CAWRTGVTEAFF.

J is TRBJ2-2 and V is TRBV18; 10 positions agree with TRBD2. Germline V CDR1 and CDR2: KGHSH, LQKENI. J lost 5 bases, V lost 5 bases, and 5 bases had no gene match. The CDR3 runs to 15 residues. The CDR3 reads CASSSTSGETGELFF. In nucleotides, the CDR3 is TGTGCCAGCTCATCCACTAGCGGGGAGACCGGGGAGCTGTTTTTT.

This chain uses TRBV10-2 with TRBJ1-4, with 7 bases fitting TRBD1. The CDR3 covers 13 residues. V gave up 7 bases and J gave up 4 bases; unmatched junction bases: 3. Germline values: CDR1 WSHSY, CDR2 SAAADI. CDR3 loop: CASKGQINEKLFF. The DNA for the CDR3 is TGCGCCAGCAAGGGACAGATTAATGAAAAACTGTTTTTT.

This clone is a singleton in its sample. The chain carries TRBV4-1 and TRBJ2-2; TRBD1 is a possible D gene (6 bases). Germline V gene sequence: CDR1 MGHRA, CDR2 YSYEKL. The V gene lost 8 bases and the J gene lost 4 bases, with 11 bases spanning the gap. The CDR3 totals 13 residues. CDR3 nucleotide sequence: TGCGCCAGCCGACGAGGGGGCACCGGGGAGCTGTTTTTT. It is translated as CASRRGGTGELFF.

This chain joins TRBV19 and TRBJ2-1; D not resolved. Germline V gene data show CDR1 as LNHDA and CDR2 as SQIVND (reference sequence). Trimming pared 2 bases from V and 3 bases from J, leaving 8 bases between. This CDR3 has 14 residues. Here the CDR3 DNA reads TGTGCCAGTAGTATATATGGGCTCTACAATGAGCAGTTCTTC. This gives the protein CASSIYGLYNEQFF.

The chain links TRBV5-1 to TRBJ1-2; 9 nucleotides match TRBD1. The CDR3 is 15 amino acids. Germline CDR1 is SGHRS and CDR2 is YFSETQ. Trimming removed 0 bases from V and 8 bases from J; junction bases left unmatched: 8. This CDR3 reads CASSLESGQGDGYTF. The CDR3, as DNA: TGCGCCAGCAGCTTGGAGTCGGGACAGGGAGACGGCTACACCTTC. The whole variable domain, filled in from reference TRBV5-1 and TRBJ1-2, reads KAGVTQTPRYLIKTRGQQVTLSCSPISGHRSVSWYQQTPGQGLQFLFEYFSETQRNKGNFPGRFSGRQFSNSRSEMNVSTLELGDSALYLCASSLESGQGDGYTFGSGTRLTVV.